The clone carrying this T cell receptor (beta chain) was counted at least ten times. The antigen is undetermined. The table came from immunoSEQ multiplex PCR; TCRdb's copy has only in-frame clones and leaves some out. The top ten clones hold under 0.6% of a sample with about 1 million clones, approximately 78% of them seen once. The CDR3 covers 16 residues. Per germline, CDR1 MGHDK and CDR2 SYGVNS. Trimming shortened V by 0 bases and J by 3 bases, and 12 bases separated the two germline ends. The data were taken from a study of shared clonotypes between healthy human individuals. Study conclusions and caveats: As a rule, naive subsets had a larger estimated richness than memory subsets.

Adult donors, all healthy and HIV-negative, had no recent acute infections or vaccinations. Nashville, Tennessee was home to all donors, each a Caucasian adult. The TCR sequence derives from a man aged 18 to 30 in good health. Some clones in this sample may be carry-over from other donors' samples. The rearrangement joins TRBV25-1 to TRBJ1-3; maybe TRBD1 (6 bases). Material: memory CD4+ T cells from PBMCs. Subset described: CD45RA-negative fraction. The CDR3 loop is CASSEYGAGVGNTIYF. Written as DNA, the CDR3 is TGTGCCAGCAGTGAATATGGGGCAGGGGTTGGAAACACCATATATTTT.